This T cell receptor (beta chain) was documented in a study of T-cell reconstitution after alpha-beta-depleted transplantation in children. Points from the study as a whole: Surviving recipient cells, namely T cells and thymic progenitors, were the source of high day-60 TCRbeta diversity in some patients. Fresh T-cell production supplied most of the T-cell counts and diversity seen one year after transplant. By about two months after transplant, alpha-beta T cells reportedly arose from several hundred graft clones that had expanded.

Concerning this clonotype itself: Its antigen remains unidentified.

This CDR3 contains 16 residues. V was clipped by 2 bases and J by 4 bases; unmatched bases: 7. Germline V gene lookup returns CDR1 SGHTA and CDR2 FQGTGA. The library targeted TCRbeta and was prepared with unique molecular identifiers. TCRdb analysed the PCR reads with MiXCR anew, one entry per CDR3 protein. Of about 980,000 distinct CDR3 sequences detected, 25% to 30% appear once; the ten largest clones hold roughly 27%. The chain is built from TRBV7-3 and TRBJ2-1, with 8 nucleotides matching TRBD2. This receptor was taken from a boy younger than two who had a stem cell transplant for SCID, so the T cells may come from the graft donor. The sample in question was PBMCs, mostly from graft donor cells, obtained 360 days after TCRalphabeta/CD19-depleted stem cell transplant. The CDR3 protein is CASSLQGGGPYNEQFF. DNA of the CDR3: TGTGCCAGCAGCTTACAGGGCGGGGGGCCTTACAATGAGCAGTTCTTC.